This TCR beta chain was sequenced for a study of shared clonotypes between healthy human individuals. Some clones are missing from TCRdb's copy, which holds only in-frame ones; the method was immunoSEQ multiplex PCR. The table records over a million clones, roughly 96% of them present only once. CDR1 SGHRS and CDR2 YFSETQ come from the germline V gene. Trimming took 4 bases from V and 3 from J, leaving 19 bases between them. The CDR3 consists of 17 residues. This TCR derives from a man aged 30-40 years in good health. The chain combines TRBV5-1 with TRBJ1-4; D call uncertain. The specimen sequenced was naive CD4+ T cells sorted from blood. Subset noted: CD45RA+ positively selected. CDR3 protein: CASSQFSSAGANEKLFF. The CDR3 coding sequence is TGCGCCAGCAGCCAATTCAGTAGTGCCGGGGCTAATGAAAAACTGTTTTTT.